The 32 T cell receptor beta chains presented below share a single source sample, sequenced in a study of CD8+ T cells in alopecia areata. In each case, RNA was isolated and then reverse transcribed into cDNA as the sequencing template. Clones were sequenced by immunoSEQ multiplex PCR, and TCRdb holds only the in-frame ones, with some missing. The table records roughly 200,000 clones, roughly 50% of them present only once. The treatment is: oral pan-JAK inhibitor, 5-10 mg twice daily. The sample consisted of CD8+ T cells sorted from blood, taken at week 24, from a patient treated with tofacitinib. These receptors came from a human donor with alopecia areata.

The chain carries TRBV27 and TRBJ1-2; 7 bases are a match to TRBD1. There are 16 residues in the CDR3. The J segment lost 5 bases and the V segment lost 4 bases, leaving 13 bases of the junction unmatched. Per the germline V gene, CDR1 is MNHEY and CDR2 is SMNVEV (reference sequence). The CDR3 loop reads CASSSEGGAFRYGYTF. CDR3 DNA: TGTGCCAGCAGTTCGGAAGGGGGCGCCTTTAGATATGGCTACACCTTC.

This CDR3 is CAWTDGGGYTF. Written as DNA, the CDR3 is TGTGCCTGGACCGACGGGGGTGGCTACACCTTC. The chain recombines TRBV30 with TRBJ1-2; a weak D match, TRBD1 (5 bases). Trimming pared 4 bases from V and 7 bases from J, leaving 10 bases between. The CDR3 has 11 amino acids. The germline V gene has CDR1 GTSNPN and CDR2 SVGIG (reference sequence).

This clone was detected once. The rearrangement links TRBV15 to TRBJ2-7; TRBD2 is a possible D gene (7 bases). The germline gives CDR1 LNHNV, CDR2 YYDKDF (reference sequence). This CDR3 spans 15 amino acids. V lost 5 bases, J lost 4 bases, and 18 bases lay in between. The CDR3 loop is CATSPPAGAQYEQYF. CDR3 DNA: TGTGCCACCAGCCCCCCCGCGGGGGCACAATACGAGCAGTACTTC.

The chain recombines TRBV11-2 with TRBJ1-2; D possibly corresponds to TRBD1 (6 bases). Germline loops: CDR1 SGHAT, CDR2 FQNNGV. Trimming took 4 bases from V and 6 from J, leaving 9 bases between them. CDR3 size: 12 residues. The CDR3 is CASSSYRDGYTF. As DNA, the CDR3 is TGTGCCAGCAGCTCCTACAGGGATGGCTACACCTTC.

The chain has TRBV5-1 and TRBJ2-1; unclear D gene. The V end lost 0 bases, the J end lost 2 bases, and 6 bases lay between the germline ends. The CDR3 spans 14 residues. Germline V gene data show CDR1 as SGHRS and CDR2 as YFSETQ. In DNA, the CDR3 is TGCGCCAGCAGCTTGGCAAGTACCTACAATGAGCAGTTCTTC. Residues: CASSLASTYNEQFF.

In this sample, this clone turned up a few times. The chain employs TRBV14 and TRBJ1-3; unclear D gene. The germline gives CDR1 SGHDN, CDR2 FVKESK. Trimming removed 0 bases at V and 8 bases at J, with 8 bases between. This CDR3 has 13 residues. In nucleotides, the CDR3 is TGTGCCAGCAGCCAAGAGATGGTAGACACCATATATTTT. Its protein is CASSQEMVDTIYF.

The rearrangement uses TRBV13 and TRBJ1-2; TRBD1 matches at 8 bases. Trimming at V came to 8 bases and at J to 4 bases, leaving 12 bases not matched to a gene. CDR3 length: 15 amino acids. Per germline, CDR1 PRHDT and CDR2 FYEKMQ (reference sequence). CDR3: CASGILQGAGYGYTF. CDR3 DNA: TGTGCCAGCGGAATTTTGCAGGGGGCGGGCTATGGCTACACCTTC.

The count of this clone is one. The chain couples TRBV2 to TRBJ2-7, with a possible D match to TRBD1 (7 bases). The CDR3 loop spans 13 amino acids. Germline-derived CDR1 and CDR2 are SNHLY and FYNNEI. V was pared by 2 bases and J by 4 bases, with 9 bases between. In nucleotides, the CDR3 is TGTGCCAGCAGTGAACCAGGGGGGTACGAGCAGTACTTC. The encoded protein is CASSEPGGYEQYF. The entire variable domain, with the rest obtained from reference TRBV2 and TRBJ2-7, is as follows: EPEVTQTPSHQVTQMGQEVILRCVPISNHLYFYWYRQILGQKVEFLVSFYNNEISEKSEIFDDQFSVERPDGSNFTLKIRSTKLEDSAMYFCASSEPGGYEQYFGPGTRLTVT.

The CDR3 region has the DNA TGTGCCAGCAGGGCTGACAGGGGCTACGAGCAGTACTTC. It specifies CASRADRGYEQYF. The rearrangement joins TRBV7-2 to TRBJ2-7; TRBD1 matches at 8 bases. The V gene's germline CDR1 is SGHTA and CDR2 FQGNSA. Trimming at V came to 6 bases and at J to 3 bases, leaving 4 bases not matched to a gene. The CDR3 is 13 residues long.

DNA of the CDR3: TGTGCCAGCAGCGTGCCGTCGTTCGGGGCTAATGAAAAACTGTTTTTT. Protein sequence: CASSVPSFGANEKLFF. J is TRBJ1-4 and V is TRBV7-9, with D unresolved. CDR3 length equals 16 residues. V was pared by 5 bases and J by 3 bases, with 16 bases between. Germline CDR1 reads SEHNR; CDR2 reads FQNEAQ (reference sequence). The whole variable domain, remainder taken from reference TRBV7-9 and TRBJ1-4, is DTGVSQNPRHKITKRGQNVTFRCDPISEHNRLYWYRQTLGQGPEFLTYFQNEAQLEKSRLLSDRFSAERPKGSFSTLEIQRTEQGDSAMYLCASSVPSFGANEKLFFGSGTQLSVL.

The rearrangement uses TRBV18 and TRBJ2-7; 7 nucleotides line up with TRBD1. Germline V lookup: CDR1 KGHSH, CDR2 LQKENI. The CDR3 contains 14 residues. V lost 1 base to trimming and J lost 3 bases; unmatched junction nucleotides: 3. In DNA, the CDR3 is TGTGCCAGCTCACCACTCAGGGACAGCTACGAGCAGTACTTC. It specifies CASSPLRDSYEQYF. The whole variable domain, filled in from reference TRBV18 and TRBJ2-7, reads NAGVMQNPRHLVRRRGQEARLRCSPMKGHSHVYWYRQLPEEGLKFMVYLQKENIIDESGMPKERFSAEFPKEGPSILRIQQVVRGDSAAYFCASSPLRDSYEQYFGPGTRLTVT.

This chain links TRBV9 with TRBJ2-5, with TRBD2 matching 12 bases. Germline CDR1 reads SGDLS; CDR2 reads YYNGEE. V lost 3 bases and J lost 2; bases outside the gene matches: 17. There are 20 residues in the CDR3. This chain's CDR3 is CASSGFSTGLAGGPQETQYF. CDR3 coding DNA: TGTGCCAGCAGCGGATTTTCTACGGGTCTAGCGGGGGGGCCACAAGAGACCCAGTACTTC. The variable domain in full, completed from reference TRBV9 and TRBJ2-5, reads DSGVTQTPKHLITATGQRVTLRCSPRSGDLSVYWYQQSLDQGLQFLIQYYNGEERAKGNILERFSAQQFPDLHSELNLSSLELGDSALYFCASSGFSTGLAGGPQETQYFGPGTRLLVL.

Concerning this clone itself: Other DNA sequences of this sample code for an identical CDR3. The chain has TRBV30 and TRBJ1-1; no definite D call. The germline V gene has CDR1 GTSNPN and CDR2 SVGIG (reference sequence). V lost 0 bases and J 3 bases, leaving 5 bases between the germline ends. The CDR3 has 12 amino acids. CDR3 nucleotide sequence: TGTGCCTGGAGTGTATCGGACACTGAAGCTTTCTTT. Its protein product is CAWSVSDTEAFF.

The chain links TRBV9 to TRBJ2-2; D is possibly TRBD1 (5 bases). Trimming cost V 4 bases and J 4 bases, with 17 bases left between them. Germline lookup yields CDR1 SGDLS and CDR2 YYNGEE. The CDR3 runs to 16 residues. CDR3 bases: TGTGCCAGCAGCCCCAGGGCGACGGTGGTCACCGGGGAGCTGTTTTTT. Its translation: CASSPRATVVTGELFF.

This rearrangement joins TRBV27 to TRBJ1-1, with D unresolved. Trimming pared 2 bases from V and 1 base from J, leaving 8 bases between. Germline CDR1 is MNHEY and CDR2 is SMNVEV (reference sequence). The CDR3 extends over 14 amino acids. The CDR3 is CASSLMAGNTEAFF. The CDR3 nucleotides read TGTGCCAGCAGTTTAATGGCGGGGAACACTGAAGCTTTCTTT.

This clone was recorded a few times. The gene calls are TRBV11-2 and TRBJ2-2, with D perhaps assigned TRBD1 or TRBD2 (5 bases each). This CDR3 has 16 amino acids. V was trimmed by 6 bases and J by 2 bases, leaving 16 bases between them. From germline, CDR1 is SGHAT and CDR2 FQNNGV. CDR3 amino acids: CASSPDGARNTGELFF. CDR3 nucleotide sequence: TGTGCCAGCAGTCCAGACGGGGCCAGAAACACCGGGGAGCTGTTTTTT.

The rearrangement joins TRBV2 to TRBJ1-5; no clear D gene. V was pared by 7 bases and J by 1 base, with 5 bases between. This CDR3 is 12 amino acids long. Germline values: CDR1 SNHLY, CDR2 FYNNEI. CDR3 nucleotide sequence: TGTGCCAGCAAGGAAAGCAATCAGCCCCAGCATTTT. It is translated as CASKESNQPQHF.

With regard to this clone: Other DNA sequences from this sample encode an identical CDR3 as well. The gene calls are TRBV4-3 and TRBJ2-7, with D possibly matching TRBD1 (5 bases). Germline loops: CDR1 LGHNA, CDR2 YSLEER. Trimming took 1 base from V and 2 from J, leaving 9 bases between them. The CDR3 totals 14 residues. This chain's CDR3 is CASSQAQGAYEQYF. CDR3 nucleotide sequence: TGCGCCAGCAGCCAAGCTCAAGGGGCCTACGAGCAGTACTTC.

This clone was seen a handful of times. The rearrangement links TRBV29-1 to TRBJ1-2; D is unclear. The germline V gene has CDR1 SQVTM and CDR2 ANQGSEA. V was shortened by 4 bases and J by 0 bases, with 9 bases between the two germline ends. The CDR3 has 13 residues. The CDR3 loop is CSVGGGPNYGYTF. CDR3 DNA sequence: TGCAGCGTTGGGGGAGGCCCTAACTATGGCTACACCTTC.

This chain links TRBV29-1 with TRBJ2-1; D may be TRBD1 or TRBD2 (7 bases each). This CDR3 has 15 amino acids. The germline CDR1 and CDR2 sequences are SQVTM and ANQGSEA. Deletions cut 7 bases from V and 4 bases from J, with 20 bases between. The DNA of the CDR3 is TGCAGCGCGCCTGACCAGGGGGGGAGGTACAATGAGCAGTTCTTC. Protein product: CSAPDQGGRYNEQFF.

This chain links TRBV4-3 with TRBJ2-3; 7 bases line up with TRBD1. V lost 1 base and J lost 0; bases outside the gene matches: 1. The CDR3 loop spans 15 amino acids. The germline CDR1 and CDR2 sequences are LGHNA and YSLEER. The CDR3 protein is CASSQGTGSTDTQYF. The CDR3 DNA sequence: TGCGCCAGCAGCCAAGGGACAGGTAGCACAGATACGCAGTATTTT.

This rearrangement joins TRBV5-6 to TRBJ1-1; tentative D call: TRBD1 (6 bases). Germline values: CDR1 SGHDT, CDR2 YYEEEE. V was trimmed by 3 bases and J by 7 bases, leaving 13 bases between them. The length of the CDR3 is 13 residues. Written as DNA, the CDR3 is TGTGCCAGCAGCTGGGGGCAGCGAAATGAAGCTTTCTTT. Translation gives CASSWGQRNEAFF. Combining the CDR3 with reference TRBV5-6 and TRBJ1-1 gives the whole variable domain DAGVTQSPTHLIKTRGQQVTLRCSPKSGHDTVSWYQQALGQGPQFIFQYYEEEERQRGNFPDRFSGHQFPNYSSELNVNALLLGDSALYLCASSWGQRNEAFFGQGTRLTVV.

This chain joins TRBV14 and TRBJ1-6, with D uncertain. This CDR3 has 13 amino acids. Germline V gene data show CDR1 as SGHDN and CDR2 as FVKESK. V shed 0 bases and J shed 8 bases, with 5 bases lying between them. Here the CDR3 DNA reads TGTGCCAGCAGCCAAGATAATGATTCACCCCTCCACTTT. Its translation: CASSQDNDSPLHF.

The rearrangement uses TRBV7-2 and TRBJ2-1, with D perhaps being TRBD1 or TRBD2 (5 bases each). V dropped 1 base and J dropped 7 bases, with 14 bases sitting between them. Germline-derived CDR1 and CDR2 are SGHTA and FQGNSA. The CDR3 spans 15 residues. CDR3 nucleotide sequence: TGTGCCAGCAGCTTAGGCATCGGGACGCTTAATGAGCAGTTCTTC. Amino acid sequence: CASSLGIGTLNEQFF. Filled out from reference TRBV7-2 and TRBJ2-1, the complete variable domain reads GAGVSQSPSNKVTEKGKDVELRCDPISGHTALYWYRQSLGQGLEFLIYFQGNSAPDKSGLPSDRFSAERTGGSVSTLTIQRTQQEDSAVYLCASSLGIGTLNEQFFGPGTRLTVL.

In nucleotides, the CDR3 is TGCAGCGTCCCGGACCAGGGAAACATCTATGGCTACACCTTC. This translates into CSVPDQGNIYGYTF. The rearrangement uses TRBV29-1 and TRBJ1-2; weak D call: TRBD1 (5 bases). Germline V gene lookup returns CDR1 SQVTM and CDR2 ANQGSEA. CDR3 length equals 14 residues. The germline V and J ends were trimmed by 6 bases and 4 bases, with 18 bases remaining between them. Combining the CDR3 with reference TRBV29-1 and TRBJ1-2 gives the whole variable domain SAVISQKPSRDICQRGTSLTIQCQVDSQVTMMFWYRQQPGQSLTLIATANQGSEATYESGFVIDKFPISRPNLTFSTLTVSNMSPEDSSIYLCSVPDQGNIYGYTFGSGTRLTVV.

This chain joins TRBV30 and TRBJ1-2; no reliable D call. Trimming stripped 0 bases from V and 2 bases from J, with 13 bases between. Germline V gene data show CDR1 as GTSNPN and CDR2 as SVGIG (reference sequence). This CDR3 is 15 amino acids long. This CDR3 is CAWSVLPGSNYGYTF. The DNA of the CDR3 is TGTGCCTGGAGTGTACTTCCAGGATCAAACTATGGCTACACCTTC.

This clone showed up just a few times. V usage is TRBV29-1 and J usage is TRBJ2-7; D is ambiguous. Germline CDR1 SQVTM, CDR2 ANQGSEA. The CDR3 runs 13 residues. The V and J ends lost 3 bases and 0 bases respectively, with 9 bases between them. The CDR3 is CSVEAGNSYEQYF. The CDR3 DNA reads TGCAGCGTTGAGGCAGGAAACTCCTACGAGCAGTACTTC.

V and J are TRBV29-1 and TRBJ1-2; D not certain. The V gene's germline CDR1 is SQVTM and CDR2 ANQGSEA. V lost 3 bases and J 6 bases, leaving 11 bases between the germline ends. CDR3 length: 12 amino acids. The CDR3 DNA is TGCAGCGTTGATCGTGGTGAGAATGGCTACACCTTC. This codes for CSVDRGENGYTF.

This rearrangement joins TRBV7-2 to TRBJ1-5; D remains unclear. Germline assignment: CDR1 SGHTA and CDR2 FQGNSA. The CDR3 totals 15 residues. Trimming removed 1 base at V and 7 bases at J, with 14 bases between. The CDR3 sequence: CASSLGYSSLQPQHF. CDR3 in DNA: TGTGCCAGCAGCTTAGGTTACAGCTCCCTGCAGCCCCAGCATTTT.

This clone came up a few times. The same CDR3 also results from other DNA sequences found in this sample. The V gene is TRBV19, the J gene TRBJ1-1, with unresolved D. Trimming shortened V by 6 bases and J by 4 bases, and 3 bases separated the two germline ends. This CDR3 is built from 10 residues. Germline V gives CDR1 LNHDA, CDR2 SQIVND (reference sequence). The CDR3 here is CASRGTEAFF. CDR3 sequence (DNA): TGTGCCAGTAGGGGCACTGAAGCTTTCTTT.

V gene TRBV11-2 combines with J gene TRBJ1-6, with unresolved D. Looked up from germline, CDR1 is SGHAT and CDR2 is FQNNGV. Deletions cut 1 base from V and 10 bases from J, with 5 bases between. This CDR3 has 12 amino acids. The CDR3 reads CASSLGRSPLHF. CDR3 nucleotides: TGTGCCAGCAGCTTAGGGAGATCACCCCTCCACTTT.

With respect to this clone: Distinct nucleotide sequences in the sample also encode this CDR3. The chain carries TRBV11-3 and TRBJ1-5, with unresolved D. V shed 2 bases and J shed 7 bases, with 9 bases lying between them. The CDR3 runs to 13 residues. The V gene's germline CDR1 is SGHNT and CDR2 YENEEA. The CDR3 nucleotides are TGTGCCAGCAGCTTATCGCCTTCGCAGCCCCAGCATTTT. Residues: CASSLSPSQPQHF.